The clone carrying this T cell receptor beta chain was seen only a few times. The data derive from a study of blood T cell repertoires in COVID-19. Background on the study: COVID-19 samples, acute and convalescent, were from the United States, Italy and Spain. In each case, the material was cDNA or gDNA derived from T cells, B-cell-depleted T cells, or PBMCs.

Per the germline V gene, CDR1 is LNHDA and CDR2 is SQIVND (reference sequence). CDR3 length: 14 residues. Trimming shortened V by 7 bases and J by 0 bases, and 10 bases separated the two germline ends. Under the authors' procedure: Reference gene primer amplification gave nucleated cell count estimates. The protocol was immunoSEQ multiplex PCR, while the TCRdb copy is restricted to in-frame clones and leaves out a portion. The DNA gave D and trimming, while V, J and clone size come from that table. This table has about 130,000 clones, around three quarters appearing once. J is TRBJ1-5 and V is TRBV19; maybe TRBD1 (5 bases). Sequencing was carried out using peripheral blood. This TCR derives from a human donor in a cohort sampled during active COVID-19. CDR3 nucleotide sequence: TGTGCCAGTACCCCAGGGCGTAGCAATCAGCCCCAGCATTTT. This translates into CASTPGRSNQPQHF.